What follows are 21 T cell receptor beta chains derived from one specimen sequenced in a study of T cell responses to AZD1222 COVID-19 vaccine. The assay was immunoSEQ multiplex PCR, and TCRdb's table has in-frame clones only and misses some. The data hold 150,000 to 250,000 clones, with over 85% observed a single time. Sequenced here: peripheral blood, sampled 28 days after the second AZD1222 dose. All receptors derive from an adult who received the AZD1222 COVID-19 vaccine.

On this clone itself: The same CDR3 arises from other DNA sequences in this sample as well. This chain uses TRBV12-3 or TRBV12-4 with TRBJ1-2; D not resolved. The CDR3 length is 11 residues. Trimming stripped 3 bases from V and 5 bases from J, with 4 bases between. The CDR3 protein is CASSLGYGYTF. The CDR3 DNA follows: TGTGCCAGCAGTTTGGGGTATGGCTACACCTTC.

The V call is TRBV28, the J call TRBJ1-2; D is uncertain. Trimming cost V 8 bases and J 8 bases, with 12 bases left between them. This CDR3 comprises 11 residues. CDR1 and CDR2 from the germline V gene are MDHEN and SYDVKM. DNA for the CDR3: TGTGCCAGCGGACCGTCCTTCGGCTACACCTTC. Protein product: CASGPSFGYTF.

This clone was found once. The chain couples TRBV5-6 to TRBJ1-4; TRBD1 aligns across 8 bases. V lost 4 bases, J lost 4 bases, and 3 bases stayed unmatched. This CDR3 is built from 14 residues. The germline V gene has CDR1 SGHDT and CDR2 YYEEEE. The CDR3 loop is CASSDRGINEKLFF. CDR3 DNA: TGTGCCAGCAGCGACAGGGGCATTAATGAAAAACTGTTTTTT.

The rearrangement joins TRBV4-1 to TRBJ1-3; maybe TRBD1 (5 bases). The ends were cut back, 4 bases at V and 0 bases at J, with 16 bases in the middle. This CDR3 has 17 residues. Germline-derived CDR1 and CDR2 are MGHRA and YSYEKL. The CDR3 protein is CASSRRTPGSSGNTIYF. DNA for the CDR3: TGCGCCAGCAGCCGTCGCACCCCAGGGAGCTCTGGAAACACCATATATTTT.

The V gene is TRBV4-3, the J gene TRBJ2-7; possibly TRBD2 for D (5 bases). From germline, CDR1 is LGHNA and CDR2 YSLEER. V dropped 0 bases and J dropped 4 bases, with 7 bases sitting between them. The CDR3 spans 13 residues. This chain's CDR3 is CASSQERGYEQYF. The CDR3 coding sequence is TGCGCCAGCAGCCAAGAACGGGGTTACGAGCAGTACTTC.

The rearrangement links TRBV11-2 to TRBJ2-1, with D possibly being TRBD1 (5 bases). V lost 1 base and J lost 5, with 9 bases in between. The CDR3 sequence is 14 residues long. Germline values: CDR1 SGHAT, CDR2 FQNNGV. This CDR3 reads CASSLVQANNEQFF. As DNA, the CDR3 is TGTGCCAGCAGCTTAGTACAGGCTAACAATGAGCAGTTCTTC.

CDR3 protein: CASSYGPGAPYEQYF. The CDR3 nucleotides read TGTGCCAGCAGTTACGGTCCGGGGGCCCCCTACGAGCAGTACTTC. The J gene is TRBJ2-7, the V gene TRBV6-6; perhaps D is TRBD1 or TRBD2 (6 bases each). CDR1 and CDR2 from the germline V gene are MNHNY and SVGAGI (reference sequence). The CDR3 is 15 residues long. Trimming took 2 bases from V and 2 from J, leaving 13 bases between them.

The CDR3 DNA is TGTGCCAGCAGCCAAGGGACTAGCGGGGCCTACAATGAGCAGTTCTTC. Protein sequence: CASSQGTSGAYNEQFF. The gene calls are TRBV7-9 and TRBJ2-1; 13 bases map to TRBD2. Germline CDR1 and CDR2: SEHNR and FQNEAQ (reference sequence). The CDR3 spans 16 residues. The ends lost 5 bases at V and 2 bases at J; junction bases unmatched: 3.

This clone was found a few times. The chain links TRBV19 to TRBJ1-5, with TRBD1 as a possible D gene (6 bases). The CDR3 is 17 amino acids. Trimming shortened V by 5 bases and J by 3 bases, and 20 bases separated the two germline ends. Germline lookup yields CDR1 LNHDA and CDR2 SQIVND (reference sequence). CDR3 residues: CASSPPTRDTSNQPQHF. CDR3 DNA sequence: TGTGCCAGTAGTCCACCCACCCGGGACACCTCCAATCAGCCCCAGCATTTT.

The rearrangement joins TRBV18 to TRBJ1-2; 7 bases are shared with TRBD1. V shed 2 bases, J shed 10 bases, and the junction held 16 bases outside the gene matches. Germline V gene sequence: CDR1 KGHSH, CDR2 LQKENI. This CDR3 has 16 amino acids. Written as DNA, the CDR3 is TGTGCCAGCTCACCAGTACAGGGGCCCCCTGAGGGGTTCTACACCTTC. Translating it yields CASSPVQGPPEGFYTF.

V usage is TRBV13 and J usage is TRBJ2-2; D unclear. Deletions cut 1 base from V and 4 bases from J, with 10 bases between. CDR3 length: 15 amino acids. Germline V gene lookup returns CDR1 PRHDT and CDR2 FYEKMQ (reference sequence). This CDR3 reads CASSLEPTGTGELFF. The CDR3 nucleotides are TGTGCCAGCAGCTTAGAACCAACGGGCACCGGGGAGCTGTTTTTT.

Here the CDR3 DNA reads TGTGCCAGCAGCTCGACGGCCGGGACAGGGGGTGGTGGCTACACCTTC. Its translation: CASSSTAGTGGGGYTF. The rearrangement uses TRBV7-2 and TRBJ1-2; 11 positions agree with TRBD1. The length of the CDR3 is 16 residues. Germline V gives CDR1 SGHTA, CDR2 FQGNSA. With V trimmed by 4 bases and J by 7 bases, 11 bases remained unmatched.

The chain recombines TRBV6-1 with TRBJ2-5; D gene ambiguous. CDR3 length equals 13 residues. Germline loops: CDR1 MNHNS, CDR2 SASEGT. Trimming shortened V by 1 base and J by 4 bases, and 7 bases separated the two germline ends. The CDR3 sequence: CASSEGRLETQYF. In nucleotides, the CDR3 is TGTGCCAGCAGTGAAGGGCGGTTAGAGACCCAGTACTTC.

The V gene is TRBV5-5, the J gene TRBJ2-3; D is undetermined. The CDR3 is 12 amino acids. V lost 4 bases to trimming and J lost 5 bases, with 8 bases between them. Looked up from germline, CDR1 is SGHKS and CDR2 is YYEKEE (reference sequence). CDR3 loop: CASSAWGDTQYF. CDR3 nucleotide sequence: TGTGCCAGCAGCGCGTGGGGAGATACGCAGTATTTT.

The V gene is TRBV11-3, the J gene TRBJ2-5, with 7 bases matching TRBD1. With V trimmed by 5 bases and J by 3 bases, 12 bases remained unmatched. In germline, CDR1 is SGHNT, CDR2 YENEEA. The CDR3 has 16 amino acids. The DNA of the CDR3 is TGTGCCAGCAGCCTCCGAACCGGGACAGAAGAAGAGACCCAGTACTTC. Amino acid sequence: CASSLRTGTEEETQYF.

The chain joins TRBV7-6 to TRBJ1-2; 8 bases match TRBD1. J lost 4 bases, V lost 1 base, and 5 bases had no gene match. The CDR3 has 15 residues. The germline gives CDR1 SGHVS, CDR2 FNYEAQ. This CDR3 reads CASSLGRGTGYGYTF. DNA for the CDR3: TGTGCCAGCAGCTTAGGACGCGGGACAGGCTATGGCTACACCTTC.

The V call is TRBV10-3, the J call TRBJ1-4, with D perhaps TRBD1 (6 bases). CDR1 and CDR2 from the germline V gene are ENHRY and SYGVKD. The V end was cut by 10 bases, the J end by 2 bases, with 14 bases between. The CDR3 is 14 residues long. The CDR3 reads CATGLGATNEKLFF. In DNA form, the CDR3 reads TGTGCCACAGGCCTGGGGGCGACTAATGAAAAACTGTTTTTT.

CDR3 DNA sequence: TGTGCCAGCAGACCCTCGGGACAGGGAAACAATCAGCCCCAGCATTTT. Translation: CASRPSGQGNNQPQHF. The V call is TRBV6-6, the J call TRBJ1-5, with 9 bases that match TRBD1. Germline V lookup: CDR1 MNHNY, CDR2 SVGAGI (reference sequence). The CDR3 spans 16 residues. V lost 6 bases, J lost 3 bases, and 9 bases stayed unmatched.

The chain combines TRBV7-9 with TRBJ1-6; D is unclear. The CDR3 extends over 15 amino acids. V dropped 4 bases and J dropped 8 bases, with 15 bases sitting between them. Germline CDR1 SEHNR, CDR2 FQNEAQ (reference sequence). The CDR3 loop reads CASSSRTAGDSPLHF. The CDR3 region has the DNA TGTGCCAGCAGCTCGCGGACGGCCGGGGATTCACCCCTCCACTTT.

V is TRBV4-1 and J is TRBJ1-2; D gene uncertain. The V and J ends lost 0 bases and 7 bases respectively, with 9 bases between them. The CDR3 has 13 residues. CDR1 and CDR2 (germline): MGHRA, YSYEKL. The CDR3 spells CASSQEAPGGYTF. In nucleotides, the CDR3 is TGCGCCAGCAGCCAAGAGGCCCCGGGTGGCTACACCTTC.

The sample holds a few counts of this clone. This sequence joins TRBV2 and TRBJ1-3; 7 nucleotides agree with TRBD1. The V gene's germline CDR1 is SNHLY and CDR2 FYNNEI. J was trimmed by 4 bases and V by 4 bases; bases with no gene match: 1. This CDR3 has 13 amino acids. In DNA form, the CDR3 reads TGTGCCAGCAGTGGGGACAGAGGAAACACCATATATTTT. Protein product: CASSGDRGNTIYF. The entire variable domain, with the rest obtained from reference TRBV2 and TRBJ1-3, is as follows: EPEVTQTPSHQVTQMGQEVILRCVPISNHLYFYWYRQILGQKVEFLVSFYNNEISEKSEIFDDQFSVERPDGSNFTLKIRSTKLEDSAMYFCASSGDRGNTIYFGEGSWLTVV.